The present entry profiles one T cell receptor (beta chain) with its context. What it recognizes is unknown. Germline values: CDR1 MDHEN, CDR2 SYDVKM. The CDR3 spans 16 residues. V was cut by 7 bases and J by 1 base, with 16 bases left in between. The data were taken from a study of shared clonotypes between healthy human individuals. Study at large: Ranging from 18 to 49 in age, donors were two women and a few men.

Genomic DNA (from each subset) was split evenly across several immunoSEQ plates. Some clones are missing from TCRdb's copy, which holds only in-frame ones; the method was immunoSEQ multiplex PCR. This table holds more than 2,000,000 clones, approximately 93% found once. Study-wide points: Estimated clonotype richness was generally higher in naive than memory subsets. In contrast to clonotypes shared by all four donors, non-shared clonotypes had lower generation probabilities.

The sample comprised naive CD4+ T cells from PBMCs. As to subset: CD45RA+ positively selected. This TCR derives from a man between 18 and 29 years old in good health. Some clones in this sample may be carry-over from other donors' samples. The V and J genes are TRBV28 and TRBJ2-2; maybe TRBD2 (6 bases). For the CDR3, the DNA is TGTGCCAGCAAATGGCCGGGCGGGATGAACACCGGGGAGCTGTTTTTT. Protein: CASKWPGGMNTGELFF.